The 19 T cell receptor beta chains listed next were all sequenced from one sample in a study of CD8 T cells in ankylosing spondylitis. TCRdb re-called the 5' RACE reads through MiXCR, storing one row per CDR3 protein. This table has 80,000 to 100,000 distinct CDR3 sequences, about 8.3% appearing once. The sequencing input was blood, either unsorted or a sorted T cell fraction (not recorded which). These receptors originate from a male donor with ankylosing spondylitis or in good health (not recorded which).

This clonotype has at least ten counts. This chain links TRBV27 with TRBJ2-1, with 9 positions matching TRBD1. The CDR3 has 15 residues. Trimming at V came to 5 bases and at J to 4 bases, leaving 6 bases not matched to a gene. Germline CDR1 reads MNHEY; CDR2 reads SMNVEV (reference sequence). CDR3 protein: CASSTWDREYNEQFF. The CDR3 region has the DNA TGTGCCAGCAGTACTTGGGACAGGGAATACAATGAGCAGTTCTTC.

Many counts were recorded for this clonotype. The chain links TRBV20-1 to TRBJ1-1; D not resolved. The germline V gene encodes CDR1 DFQATT and CDR2 SNEGSKA (reference sequence). V lost 2 bases and J 2 bases, leaving 15 bases between the germline ends. The CDR3 sequence is 15 residues long. The CDR3 loop reads CSARIFGNSNTEAFF. The DNA for the CDR3 is TGCAGTGCTAGAATTTTCGGGAACAGTAACACTGAAGCTTTCTTT.

The DNA of the CDR3 is TGTGCCAGCAGCTTTTTGACAGGGCTCACAGATACGCAGTATTTT. It codes for CASSFLTGLTDTQYF. The chain combines TRBV7-2 with TRBJ2-3, with TRBD1 matching 7 bases. Germline values: CDR1 SGHTA, CDR2 FQGNSA. The CDR3 spans 15 residues. The V segment lost 3 bases and the J segment 2 bases; nucleotides outside the gene matches: 5. The full variable domain, rest sourced from reference TRBV7-2 and TRBJ2-3, is GAGVSQSPSNKVTEKGKDVELRCDPISGHTALYWYRQSLGQGLEFLIYFQGNSAPDKSGLPSDRFSAERTGGSVSTLTIQRTQQEDSAVYLCASSFLTGLTDTQYFGPGTRLTVL.

Only a few counts were recorded for this clonotype. V and J are TRBV7-9 and TRBJ1-5, with 7 bases fitting TRBD1. Per the germline V gene, CDR1 is SEHNR and CDR2 is FQNEAQ (reference sequence). Germline trimming cut 3 bases from V and 5 bases from J; bases unmatched to any gene: 4. The CDR3 is made up of 14 amino acids. The CDR3 reads CASSFDREDQPQHF. DNA for the CDR3: TGTGCCAGCAGCTTCGACAGGGAGGATCAGCCCCAGCATTTT.

Ten or more counts support this clonotype. V and J are TRBV29-1 and TRBJ1-2; D is perhaps TRBD1 (5 bases). The CDR3 runs 16 residues. Looked up from germline, CDR1 is SQVTM and CDR2 is ANQGSEA. V lost 7 bases and J 0 bases, leaving 21 bases between the germline ends. CDR3 amino acids: CSAQGRGAQANYGYTF. The CDR3 region has the DNA TGCAGCGCCCAAGGGAGGGGTGCACAAGCTAACTATGGCTACACCTTC.

The table lists this clonotype with many counts. The chain uses TRBV12-3 or TRBV12-4 and TRBJ1-6; 8 positions match TRBD1. This CDR3 spans 16 amino acids. After removal of 6 bases from V and 5 bases from J, the junction contained 9 bases not matched to a gene. Here the CDR3 DNA reads TGTGCCAGCAGCCTAGACAGGGGCCCTAATAATTCACCCCTCCACTTT. Residues: CASSLDRGPNNSPLHF.

This clonotype was counted at least ten times. The chain uses TRBV20-1 and TRBJ1-1; perhaps TRBD1 as D (5 bases). V was cut by 7 bases and J by 0 bases, with 12 bases left in between. This CDR3 contains 13 residues. Germline V gene data show CDR1 as DFQATT and CDR2 as SNEGSKA (reference sequence). The chain's CDR3 is CSGRGELNTEAFF. CDR3 in DNA: TGCAGTGGTCGGGGGGAACTGAACACTGAAGCTTTCTTT.

This clonotype was observed many times. V gene TRBV6-1 combines with J gene TRBJ1-1; D ambiguous. The CDR3 contains 13 residues. Germline lookup yields CDR1 MNHNS and CDR2 SASEGT. Trimming left V 7 bases short and J 4 bases short, with 13 bases between. This CDR3 reads CASTRERSTEAFF. CDR3 coding DNA: TGTGCCAGCACCCGGGAGCGGAGCACTGAAGCTTTCTTT.

This clonotype was counted many times. The V gene is TRBV7-9, the J gene TRBJ1-6; the D is unclear. Germline CDR1 reads SEHNR; CDR2 reads FQNEAQ (reference sequence). Trimming pared 0 bases from V and 3 bases from J, leaving 6 bases between. The CDR3 consists of 15 residues. The CDR3 sequence: CASSLARSYNSPLHF. CDR3 sequence (DNA): TGTGCCAGCAGCTTAGCGCGCAGCTATAATTCACCCCTCCACTTT.

This chain connects TRBV7-9 to TRBJ2-2, with D possibly being TRBD2 (6 bases). The CDR3 extends over 15 amino acids. V was shortened by 5 bases and J by 0 bases, with 10 bases between the two germline ends. Germline V CDR1 and CDR2: SEHNR, FQNEAQ (reference sequence). The CDR3 spells CASSLWGANTGELFF. Here the CDR3 DNA reads TGTGCCAGCAGCCTATGGGGGGCGAACACCGGGGAGCTGTTTTTT. The whole variable domain, filled in from reference TRBV7-9 and TRBJ2-2, reads DTGVSQNPRHKITKRGQNVTFRCDPISEHNRLYWYRQTLGQGPEFLTYFQNEAQLEKSRLLSDRFSAERPKGSFSTLEIQRTEQGDSAMYLCASSLWGANTGELFFGEGSRLTVL.

This clonotype was counted many times. The chain uses TRBV6-2 or TRBV6-3 and TRBJ2-5, with D hard to call. In germline, CDR1 is MNHEY, CDR2 SVGEGT. Trimming pared 7 bases from V and 4 bases from J, leaving 13 bases between. The CDR3 has 13 residues. For the CDR3, the DNA is TGTGCCAGCATCAAGGGTCTAGGAGAGACCCAGTACTTC. Translated: CASIKGLGETQYF.

At least ten counts were recorded for this clonotype. The chain combines TRBV15 with TRBJ2-5; a weak D match, TRBD1 (7 bases). Germline-derived CDR1 and CDR2 are LNHNV and YYDKDF (reference sequence). The CDR3 loop spans 14 amino acids. Trimming cost V 0 bases and J 5 bases, with 10 bases left between them. In DNA, the CDR3 is TGTGCCACCAGCAGAGATCCAGGGGGGGAGACCCAGTACTTC. It codes for CATSRDPGGETQYF.

This clonotype was seen many times. The V and J genes are TRBV12-3 or TRBV12-4 and TRBJ2-2; 7 bases agree with TRBD1. This CDR3 is 15 amino acids long. V gave up 5 bases and J gave up 5 bases; unmatched junction bases: 8. The CDR3 sequence: CASSRGQVVTGELFF. CDR3 nucleotide sequence: TGTGCCAGCAGTCGTGGACAGGTCGTAACCGGGGAGCTGTTTTTT.

This clonotype occurred many times. This chain uses TRBV4-2 with TRBJ2-1; TRBD2 aligns across 10 bases. The CDR3 totals 16 residues. Trimming took 3 bases from V and 6 from J; bases not matched to a gene: 8. Germline CDR1 is LGHNA and CDR2 is YNFKEQ. CDR3 DNA: TGTGCCAGCAGCCACCGGGTGGCTAGCGGGAGCAATGAGCAGTTCTTC. This codes for CASSHRVASGSNEQFF.

This clonotype was seen only a few times. The chain uses TRBV7-2 and TRBJ2-1, with TRBD2 matching over 11 bases. CDR3 size: 15 residues. Trimming took 1 base from V and 9 from J; bases not matched to a gene: 5. CDR1 is SGHTA, CDR2 FQGNSA, per germline. The CDR3 reads CASSLVAGGRGEQFF. CDR3 in DNA: TGTGCCAGCAGCTTAGTAGCGGGGGGGCGAGGTGAGCAGTTCTTC.

This clonotype was found many times. The J gene is TRBJ2-1, the V gene TRBV3-1; weak D call: TRBD2 (6 bases). The V gene lost 4 bases and the J gene lost 4 bases, with 11 bases spanning the gap. The CDR3 is made up of 14 amino acids. CDR1 is LGHDT, CDR2 YNNKEL, per germline (reference sequence). Here the CDR3 DNA reads TGTGCCAGCAGCCGTAGCGGACCTTACAATGAGCAGTTCTTC. This sequence encodes CASSRSGPYNEQFF.

This clonotype has at least ten counts. V is TRBV4-2 and J is TRBJ2-2, with 8 nucleotides matching TRBD1. Trimming removed 1 base from V and 3 bases from J; junction bases left unmatched: 4. Per the germline V gene, CDR1 is LGHNA and CDR2 is YNFKEQ. This CDR3 is built from 16 residues. Written as DNA, the CDR3 is TGTGCCAGCAGCCAAGGCGGGACAGGCTACACCGGGGAGCTGTTTTTT. It is translated as CASSQGGTGYTGELFF.

This clonotype was seen repeatedly, ten times or more. The chain combines TRBV15 with TRBJ2-1; D not resolved. The CDR3 runs to 11 residues. V shed 0 bases and J shed 6 bases, with 0 bases lying between them. Per germline, CDR1 LNHNV and CDR2 YYDKDF (reference sequence). The CDR3 DNA reads TGTGCCACCAGCAGAGACAATGAGCAGTTCTTC. Translation gives CATSRDNEQFF.

This clonotype was picked up many times. This chain connects TRBV30 to TRBJ2-7; 10 bases agree with TRBD2. This CDR3 spans 12 amino acids. Germline loops: CDR1 GTSNPN, CDR2 SVGIG (reference sequence). CDR3 region: CVASGRLYEQYF. CDR3 bases: TGTGTGGCTAGCGGGAGACTCTACGAGCAGTACTTC. The full variable domain, completed using reference TRBV30 and TRBJ2-7, is SQTIHQWPATLVQPVGSPLSLECTVEGTSNPNLYWYRQAAGRGLQLLFYSVGIGQISSEVPQNLSASRPQDRQFILSSKKLLLSDSGFYLCVASGRLYEQYFGPGTRLTVT.